The sample holds one count of the clone carrying this T cell receptor beta chain. The germline gives CDR1 SNHLY, CDR2 FYNNEI. V was clipped by 7 bases and J by 2 bases, with 13 bases between them. The CDR3 runs 14 residues. The record originates from a study of coeliac disease. Sequencing was performed with immunoSEQ multiplex PCR; in TCRdb, only in-frame clones are kept and a portion is missing. The repertoire has several thousand clones, 62% of them found once; the top ten carry 15% to 25%. This sequence originates from a man aged 60 to 75 with celiac disease on a gluten-free diet. Input material: lymphocytes from the gut lamina propria. The gene calls are TRBV2 and TRBJ2-3, with D perhaps matching TRBD1 (6 bases). Here the CDR3 reads CASTPGHDTDTQYF. CDR3 DNA: TGTGCCAGCACTCCGGGACATGACACAGATACGCAGTATTTT.